This T cell receptor (beta chain) was found in a study of regulatory T cells in long-lasting Graves disease. Study information: Persistent Graves' disease required over 5 years of antithyroid drugs and positive TSH receptor antibodies.

Time point: persistent/refractory GD, antithyroid drugs over 5 years with positive TRAb. The TCR library was made from RNA extracted from PBMCs. For TCR beta, libraries came from iRepertoire HTBI primers and Arm-PCR of CDR3 regions. TCRdb redid the calling of the multiplex PCR reads with MiXCR, one entry per CDR3 protein. Here the sample spans about 470,000 distinct CDR3 sequences, around 21% being singletons. Per the germline V gene, CDR1 is SGHRS and CDR2 is YFSETQ. CDR3 length: 15 amino acids. The junction had 9 bases not matched to a gene; V was cut back by 4 bases and J by 3 bases. The input for sequencing was peripheral blood mononuclear cells (PBMCs), taken when the disease was refractory, from a patient treated with antithyroid drugs. This rearrangement joins TRBV5-1 to TRBJ2-7; 8 bases line up with TRBD2. The receptor was derived from a female donor with Graves disease. CDR3: CASSVLAAMGYEQYF. CDR3 sequence (DNA): TGCGCCAGCAGCGTACTAGCGGCTATGGGCTACGAGCAGTACTTC.